This T cell receptor beta chain derives from a study of blood T cells in healthy people across ages. Through a sample-barcoded 5' primer and a J-beta primer mix, a second PCR was run for about 6 to 12 cycles. TCRdb re-called the 5' RACE reads through MiXCR, storing one row per CDR3 protein. This repertoire shows roughly 730,000 distinct CDR3 sequences, 56% found once; its top ten account for roughly 25%. Germline V gene data show CDR1 as SQVTM and CDR2 as ANQGSEA. The CDR3 runs to 13 residues. V gave up 3 bases and J gave up 5 bases, with 12 bases separating them. Sequenced input: blood. The origin of this receptor is a man aged 35 to 55 in good health. The rearrangement links TRBV29-1 to TRBJ2-3, with D maybe TRBD2 (6 bases). In DNA, the CDR3 is TGCAGCGTTGATGGGGGAGGTAGAGATACGCAGTATTTT. Encoded protein: CSVDGGGRDTQYF.